A selection of T cell receptor beta chains follows, all from one sample in a study of T cell repertoires in cytomegalovirus infection. TCRdb re-analysed the reads in MiXCR, keeping a single row per CDR3 protein. The data show 680,000 or so distinct CDR3 sequences, with approximately 34% seen just once and 2.8% held by the top ten. Material for sequencing was PBMCs. The receptor source for this set is a human donor in good health (CMV status not recorded). Some clones in this sample may be carry-over from other donors' samples. Each CDR3 is given with its conserved first and last residue. A D gene is named only where the DNA matches it firmly. A row's size may be missing; if present it is once, few, many or a size class.

d_call j_call v_call clone_size cdr3_aa cdr3_nt
- TRBJ1-5 TRBV19 few CASRQRRGEGNQPQHF TGTGCCAGTAGGCAGCGGCGGGGAGAAGGCAATCAGCCCCAGCATTTT
TRBD1 TRBJ1-4 TRBV5-1 many CASSVGQGSEKLFF TGCGCCAGCAGCGTGGGACAGGGATCCGAAAAACTGTTTTTT
TRBD2 TRBJ2-3 TRBV5-6 - CASSPAGLRTDTQYF TGTGCCAGCAGCCCGGCGGGACTACGCACAGATACGCAGTATTTT
TRBD2 TRBJ2-2 TRBV12-3/TRBV12-4 - CASSLRGAGGLKSTGELFF TGTGCCAGCAGTTTGCGAGGAGCGGGGGGCCTAAAGAGCACCGGGGAGCTGTTTTTT
- TRBJ2-3 TRBV7-8 many CASSFRRPTDTQYF TGTGCCAGCAGCTTTCGCCGTCCAACAGATACGCAGTATTTT
- TRBJ2-3 TRBV7-8 many CASSLPSPITDTQYF TGTGCCAGCAGCTTACCGAGCCCTATCACAGATACGCAGTATTTT
- TRBJ2-7 TRBV6-6 - CATGRGTYEQYF TGTGCCACCGGGAGAGGTACCTACGAGCAGTACTTC
TRBD1 TRBJ2-4 TRBV7-8 few CASSSTGLENIQYF TGTGCCAGCAGCTCGACAGGGTTGGAAAACATTCAGTACTTC
TRBD2 TRBJ2-1 TRBV24-1 - CATSELGLAGGGEQFF TGTGCCACCAGTGAATTGGGACTAGCGGGAGGAGGTGAGCAGTTCTTC
- TRBJ1-4 TRBV4-1 few CASSQGVREKLFF TGCGCCAGCAGCCAGGGGGTGCGTGAAAAACTGTTTTTT
TRBD1 TRBJ1-2 TRBV5-1 - CASSLEGQGRGYTF TGCGCCAGCAGCTTGGAGGGACAGGGGAGAGGCTACACCTTC
- TRBJ1-1 TRBV12-3/TRBV12-4 - CSSSYGAMNTEAFF TGTTCCAGCAGTTATGGCGCTATGAACACTGAAGCTTTCTTT
TRBD1 TRBJ1-1 TRBV12-3/TRBV12-4 few CASSPWTGKNTEAFF TGTGCCAGCAGTCCGTGGACAGGGAAGAACACTGAAGCTTTCTTT
- TRBJ2-3 TRBV5-4 - CASSPDTSSTQYF TGTGCCAGCAGTCCCGACACTAGCAGTACGCAGTATTTT
TRBD1 TRBJ1-2 TRBV12-3/TRBV12-4 - CASSAGTGDGYTF TGTGCCAGCAGTGCCGGGACAGGCGATGGCTACACCTTC